The entry below describes one T cell receptor beta chain. What it recognizes is unknown. The sample belongs to a study of OX40 agonist ivuxolimab in advanced cancers. Turning to the study itself: Ivuxolimab, an agonist antibody against OX40 (CD134), was given to patients. The study's findings and limits: Which antigen the expanded peripheral T cells recognized is unknown. The study observed clonal expansion of CD4+ and CD8+ blood T cells by week 6 at 0.1 to 3.0 mg/kg.

The CDR3 runs 14 residues. CDR1 and CDR2 (germline): MDHEN, SYDVKM. Trimming removed 2 bases from V and 8 bases from J, with 10 bases in between. Libraries were prepared by immunoSEQ multiplex PCR; TCRdb keeps only in-frame clonotypes and omits some of them. The profile shows approximately 77,000 clones, 84% of them singletons. This chain connects TRBV28 to TRBJ1-6; D unresolved. Here the sequenced sample was CD4+ or CD8+ T cells sorted from blood, taken in a trial of the OX40 agonist ivuxolimab. This sequence originates from an adult with an advanced solid tumor such as melanoma, head and neck, liver or kidney cancer. The CDR3 region has the DNA TGTGCCAGCAGTTTACGGCCCCCCCATTCACCCCTCCACTTT. Protein sequence: CASSLRPPHSPLHF.